Listed below are T cell receptor beta chains from one sample, sequenced in a study of T cells after yellow fever vaccination. TCRdb reprocessed the 5' RACE reads with MiXCR, giving one entry per CDR3 protein. The data show 160,000 or so distinct CDR3 sequences, about 7% seen once. Material: CD4+ T cells sorted from PBMCs, obtained about 5 days after the first yellow fever vaccination. The receptor set was obtained from a man in his late teens or twenties who received the YFV17D yellow fever vaccine. Both conserved end residues are part of each CDR3. D genes are given only for firm matches. Some rows have no size entry. The others give once, few or many, or a class for an expanded clone.

CDR3aa | CDR3nt | v_gene | abundance | d_gene | j_gene
CASSPPGGGNQPQHF | TGTGCCAGCAGCCCCCCGGGTGGTGGCAATCAGCCCCAGCATTTT | TRBV6-5 | many | . | TRBJ1-5
CASSPFQNTNTGELFF | TGTGCCAGCTCACCATTCCAGAACACGAACACCGGGGAGCTGTTTTTT | TRBV18 | many | . | TRBJ2-2
CASSLARGSLAYEQYF | TGTGCCAGCAGCTTAGCGAGGGGGTCCCTCGCCTACGAGCAGTACTTC | TRBV7-9 | . | . | TRBJ2-7
CASSRRTSGLSYNEQFF | TGTGCCAGCAGCCGACGGACTAGCGGGCTCTCCTACAATGAGCAGTTCTTC | TRBV28 | . | TRBD2 | TRBJ2-1
CASSFPTRQAWNTEAFF | TGTGCCAGCAGCTTTCCAACCCGACAGGCCTGGAACACTGAAGCTTTCTTT | TRBV11-2 | few | . | TRBJ1-1
CASSPRGVETQYF | TGCGCCAGCAGCCCCCGGGGGGTGGAGACCCAGTACTTC | TRBV5-1 | . | TRBD2 | TRBJ2-5
CASSSKLGETQYF | TGTGCCAGCAGCTCCAAGTTGGGGGAGACCCAGTACTTC | TRBV11-2 | once | . | TRBJ2-5
CASAYSRRSGDSPLHF | TGCGCCAGCGCCTACAGCCGGCGTTCTGGGGATTCACCCCTCCACTTT | TRBV5-1 | . | . | TRBJ1-6
CASSFRGGGETQYF | TGTGCCAGCAGCTTCCGGGGGGGCGGAGAGACCCAGTACTTC | TRBV7-9 | many | TRBD2 | TRBJ2-5
CASSERGLGDYGYTF | TGTGCCAGCAGTGAACGGGGCCTGGGGGACTATGGCTACACCTTC | TRBV12-3/TRBV12-4 | many | . | TRBJ1-2
CAWSAQGNTEAFF | TGTGCCTGGAGTGCACAGGGAAACACTGAAGCTTTCTTT | TRBV30 | . | . | TRBJ1-1
CASSLVGSSYEQYF | TGTGCCAGCAGCTTAGTCGGCAGCTCCTACGAGCAGTACTTC | TRBV7-2 | many | . | TRBJ2-7
CSARRASGVDSQYF | TGCAGTGCCAGACGGGCTAGCGGGGTGGATTCGCAGTATTTT | TRBV20-1 | . | TRBD2 | TRBJ2-3
CASSPFKSETQYF | TGTGCCAGCTCACCTTTTAAATCTGAGACCCAGTACTTC | TRBV18 | few | . | TRBJ2-5
CASSQELVNTGELFF | TGTGCCAGCAGCCAAGAACTCGTCAACACCGGGGAGCTGTTTTTT | TRBV4-2 | . | . | TRBJ2-2
CASSPGSAQRRNSPLHF | TGCGCCAGCAGCCCTGGTTCGGCACAGAGAAGGAATTCACCCCTCCACTTT | TRBV4-1 | . | . | TRBJ1-6
CASRSFGTSTDTQYF | TGCGCCAGCAGAAGTTTCGGAACTAGCACAGATACGCAGTATTTT | TRBV4-1 | few | . | TRBJ2-3
CASSLQEGTQYF | TGTGCCAGCAGTTTACAGGAAGGGACCCAGTACTTC | TRBV27 | many | . | TRBJ2-5
CASSLSGHRSNEQFF | TGTGCCAGCAGTTTATCGGGACACCGCAGCAATGAGCAGTTCTTC | TRBV12-3/TRBV12-4 | . | . | TRBJ2-1
CASSQSAGRPYGYTF | TGCGCCAGCAGCCAATCAGCGGGACGGCCCTATGGCTACACCTTC | TRBV4-1 | few | . | TRBJ1-2
CASSSRVAEETQYF | TGTGCCAGCAGCTCCCGGGTAGCGGAAGAGACCCAGTACTTC | TRBV7-2 | many | . | TRBJ2-5
CASSFRQTQETQYF | TGTGCCAGCAGTTTTAGACAGACTCAAGAGACCCAGTACTTC | TRBV6-5 | many | . | TRBJ2-5
CASSQDPWAHKQYF | TGCGCCAGCAGCCAAGATCCATGGGCCCATAAGCAGTATTTT | TRBV4-3 | few | . | TRBJ2-3
CASSRVLGGRETQYF | TGCGCCAGCAGCCGAGTCCTAGGGGGGCGGGAGACCCAGTACTTC | TRBV23-1 | few | . | TRBJ2-5
CASSRTDRASGNTIYF | TGCGCCAGCAGCCGAACCGACAGGGCCTCTGGAAACACCATATATTTT | TRBV5-1 | few | TRBD1 | TRBJ1-3
CASSRNMNTEAFF | TGCGCCAGCAGCCGGAACATGAACACTGAAGCTTTCTTT | TRBV5-1 | many | . | TRBJ1-1
CASRADSHYTEAFF | TGTGCCAGCAGGGCGGACAGCCACTACACTGAAGCTTTCTTT | TRBV2 | many | . | TRBJ1-1
CASSVVATGTGELFF | TGTGCCAGCAGCGTAGTGGCCACGGGCACCGGGGAGCTGTTTTTT | TRBV9 | few | . | TRBJ2-2
CASSPPLAVADTQYF | TGTGCCAGCTCACCTCCGCTAGCCGTGGCAGATACGCAGTATTTT | TRBV18 | many | . | TRBJ2-3
CSVEEVDRGYYGYTF | TGCAGCGTTGAAGAGGTAGATCGGGGATACTATGGCTACACCTTC | TRBV29-1 | . | . | TRBJ1-2
CASSDRGYEQYF | TGTGCCAGCAGTGACAGGGGCTACGAGCAGTACTTC | TRBV12-3/TRBV12-4 | many | TRBD1 | TRBJ2-7
CASSPSTSNYGYTF | TGTGCCAGCTCACCGTCTACCAGCAACTATGGCTACACCTTC | TRBV18 | . | . | TRBJ1-2
CASSPIQVKLYNEQFF | TGTGCCAGCAGCCCCATACAGGTGAAGCTTTACAATGAGCAGTTCTTC | TRBV7-3 | many | . | TRBJ2-1
CASSSGLPGGTPSYEQYF | TGTGCCAGCAGTTCTGGCTTACCCGGGGGCACCCCGAGCTACGAGCAGTACTTC | TRBV6-5 | many | . | TRBJ2-7
CASAGRNYGYTF | TGTGCCAGCGCCGGACGGAACTATGGCTACACCTTC | TRBV27 | many | . | TRBJ1-2
CASSLAPGWGTGELFF | TGTGCCAGCAGCTTAGCACCAGGGTGGGGCACCGGGGAGCTGTTTTTT | TRBV7-2 | . | . | TRBJ2-2
CAITAGSGNTIYF | TGTGCCATCACGGCAGGCTCTGGAAACACCATATATTTT | TRBV10-3 | few | . | TRBJ1-3
CASSYSEGTVYGYTF | TGTGCCAGCAGTTACTCGGAGGGGACAGTCTATGGCTACACCTTC | TRBV6-5 | many | TRBD1 | TRBJ1-2
CASSHDAGSANTYGYTF | TGTGCCAGCAGCCACGACGCGGGGTCCGCTAACACCTATGGCTACACCTTC | TRBV3-1 | . | . | TRBJ1-2
CASSHDRGRLTGELFF | TGTGCCAGCAGCCATGACAGGGGGCGCCTCACCGGGGAGCTGTTTTTT | TRBV7-9 | many | TRBD1 | TRBJ2-2
CASSGAGGNGYTF | TGTGCCAGCAGTGGAGCTGGGGGCAATGGCTACACCTTC | TRBV2 | few | . | TRBJ1-2
CASSFYRGTDTQYF | TGCGCCAGCAGCTTCTACCGAGGCACAGATACGCAGTATTTT | TRBV5-1 | many | . | TRBJ2-3
CSAVTSGGALYNEQFF | TGCAGTGCTGTGACTAGCGGGGGGGCTCTCTACAATGAGCAGTTCTTC | TRBV20-1 | . | TRBD2 | TRBJ2-1
CASSLSGEQYNEQFF | TGCGCCAGCAGCTTGTCCGGGGAGCAATACAATGAGCAGTTCTTC | TRBV5-1 | many | . | TRBJ2-1
CASSPQGPTGELFF | TGCGCCAGCAGCCCACAGGGGCCCACCGGGGAGCTGTTTTTT | TRBV5-1 | many | TRBD1 | TRBJ2-2
CASAVGQEQFF | TGCGCCAGCGCCGTGGGGCAAGAGCAGTTCTTC | TRBV5-1 | few | . | TRBJ2-1
CSARRGATNEKLFF | TGCAGTGCTAGACGGGGGGCGACTAATGAAAAACTGTTTTTT | TRBV20-1 | many | . | TRBJ1-4
CASSSHGTKAEAFF | TGTGCCAGCAGTTCCCACGGAACCAAGGCTGAAGCTTTCTTT | TRBV12-3/TRBV12-4 | many | . | TRBJ1-1
CATRSGLRNEQFF | TGTGCCACCAGATCAGGGTTACGCAATGAGCAGTTCTTC | TRBV24-1 | many | . | TRBJ2-1
CSARVSSYTGELFF | TGCAGTGCTAGAGTATCTAGTTACACCGGGGAGCTGTTTTTT | TRBV20-1 | few | . | TRBJ2-2
CASSPGTGRGYTF | TGTGCCAGCAGCCCCGGGACAGGGCGAGGCTACACCTTC | TRBV7-3 | once | TRBD1 | TRBJ1-2
CASSLAQVSQYF | TGTGCCAGCAGCTTAGCGCAAGTGAGCCAGTACTTC | TRBV7-2 | many | . | TRBJ2-5